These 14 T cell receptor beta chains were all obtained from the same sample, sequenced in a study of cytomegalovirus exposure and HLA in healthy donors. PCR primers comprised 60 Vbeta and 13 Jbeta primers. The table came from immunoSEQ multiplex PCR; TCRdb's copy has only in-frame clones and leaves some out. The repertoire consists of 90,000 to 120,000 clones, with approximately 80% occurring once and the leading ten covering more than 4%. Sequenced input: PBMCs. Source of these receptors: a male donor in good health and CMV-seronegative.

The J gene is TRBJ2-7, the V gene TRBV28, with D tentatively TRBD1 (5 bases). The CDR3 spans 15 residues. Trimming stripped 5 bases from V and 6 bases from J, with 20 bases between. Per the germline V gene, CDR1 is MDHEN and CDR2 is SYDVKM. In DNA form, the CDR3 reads TGTGCCAGCAGTAGTGCAGGGCCCCAGCTCCGCGAGCAGTACTTC. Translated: CASSSAGPQLREQYF.

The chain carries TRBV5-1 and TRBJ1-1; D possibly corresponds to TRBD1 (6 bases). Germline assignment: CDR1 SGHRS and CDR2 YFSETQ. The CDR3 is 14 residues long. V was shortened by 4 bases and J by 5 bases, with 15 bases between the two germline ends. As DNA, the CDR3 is TGCGCCAGCAGCCGGGAGGGGGGCAGGACTGAAGCTTTCTTT. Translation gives CASSREGGRTEAFF.

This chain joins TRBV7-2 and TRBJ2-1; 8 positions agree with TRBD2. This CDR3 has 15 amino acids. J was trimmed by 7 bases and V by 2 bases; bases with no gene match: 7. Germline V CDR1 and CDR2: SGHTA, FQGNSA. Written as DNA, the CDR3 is TGTGCCAGCAGCTTAACCGGACTAGCCCGGAATGAGCAGTTCTTC. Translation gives CASSLTGLARNEQFF.

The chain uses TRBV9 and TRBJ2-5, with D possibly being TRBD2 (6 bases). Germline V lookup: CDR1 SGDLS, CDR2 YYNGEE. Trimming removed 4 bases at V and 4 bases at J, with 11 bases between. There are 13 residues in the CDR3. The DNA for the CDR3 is TGTGCCAGCAGCCAGTCCGGGAGAGAGACCCAGTACTTC. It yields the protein CASSQSGRETQYF.

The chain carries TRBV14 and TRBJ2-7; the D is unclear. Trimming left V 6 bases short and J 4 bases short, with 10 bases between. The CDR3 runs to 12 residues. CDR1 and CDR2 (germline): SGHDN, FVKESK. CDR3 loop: CASSSRDYEQYF. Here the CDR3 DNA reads TGTGCCAGCAGTTCCCGAGATTACGAGCAGTACTTC.

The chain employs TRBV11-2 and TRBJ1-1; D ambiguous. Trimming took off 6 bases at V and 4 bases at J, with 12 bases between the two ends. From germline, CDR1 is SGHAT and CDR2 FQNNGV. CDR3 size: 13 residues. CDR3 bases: TGTGCCAGCAGGCTGACAATATCCACTGAAGCTTTCTTT. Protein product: CASRLTISTEAFF.

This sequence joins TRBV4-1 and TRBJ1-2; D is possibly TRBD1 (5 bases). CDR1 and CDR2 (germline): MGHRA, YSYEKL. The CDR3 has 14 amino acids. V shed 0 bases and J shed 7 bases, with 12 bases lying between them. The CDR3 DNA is TGCGCCAGCAGCCAAGATGGGGGGATCGGTGGCTACACCTTC. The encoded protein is CASSQDGGIGGYTF.

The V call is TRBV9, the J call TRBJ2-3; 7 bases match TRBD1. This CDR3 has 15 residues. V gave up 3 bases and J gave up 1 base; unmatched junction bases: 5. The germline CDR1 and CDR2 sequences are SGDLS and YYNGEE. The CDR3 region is CASSAQGLGTDTQYF. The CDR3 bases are TGTGCCAGCAGCGCACAGGGGCTAGGCACAGATACGCAGTATTTT.

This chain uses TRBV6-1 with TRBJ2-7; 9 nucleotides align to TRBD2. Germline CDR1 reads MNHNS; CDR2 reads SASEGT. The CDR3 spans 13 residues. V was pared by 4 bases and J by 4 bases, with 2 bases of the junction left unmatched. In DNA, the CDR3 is TGTGCCAGCAGTGCACTAGCGGGTTACGAGCAGTACTTC. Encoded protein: CASSALAGYEQYF.

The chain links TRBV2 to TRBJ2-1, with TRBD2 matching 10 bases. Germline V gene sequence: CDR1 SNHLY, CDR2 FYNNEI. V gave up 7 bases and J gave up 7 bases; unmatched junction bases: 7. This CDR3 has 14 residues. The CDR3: CASKSAGGRNEQFF. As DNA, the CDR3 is TGTGCCAGCAAGTCAGCGGGAGGGCGAAATGAGCAGTTCTTC.

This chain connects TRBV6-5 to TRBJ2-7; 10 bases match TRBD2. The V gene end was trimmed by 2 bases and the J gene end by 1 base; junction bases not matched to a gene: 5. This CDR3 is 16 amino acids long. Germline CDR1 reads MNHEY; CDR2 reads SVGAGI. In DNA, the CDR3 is TGTGCCAGCAGTTACGACAGCGGGAGGGAGTCCTACGAGCAGTACTTC. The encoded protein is CASSYDSGRESYEQYF.

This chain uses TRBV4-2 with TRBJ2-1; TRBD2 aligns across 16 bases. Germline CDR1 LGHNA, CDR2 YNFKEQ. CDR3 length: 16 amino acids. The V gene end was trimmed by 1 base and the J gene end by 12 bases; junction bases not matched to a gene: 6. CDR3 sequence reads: CASSQAGTSGRGWQFF. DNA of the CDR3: TGTGCCAGCAGCCAAGCCGGGACTAGCGGGAGGGGGTGGCAGTTCTTC.

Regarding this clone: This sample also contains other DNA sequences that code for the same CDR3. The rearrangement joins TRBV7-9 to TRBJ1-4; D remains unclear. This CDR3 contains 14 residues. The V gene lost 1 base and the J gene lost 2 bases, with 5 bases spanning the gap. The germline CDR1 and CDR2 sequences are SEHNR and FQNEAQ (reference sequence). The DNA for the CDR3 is TGTGCCAGCAGCTTAGTCGGGACTAATGAAAAACTGTTTTTT. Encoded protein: CASSLVGTNEKLFF.

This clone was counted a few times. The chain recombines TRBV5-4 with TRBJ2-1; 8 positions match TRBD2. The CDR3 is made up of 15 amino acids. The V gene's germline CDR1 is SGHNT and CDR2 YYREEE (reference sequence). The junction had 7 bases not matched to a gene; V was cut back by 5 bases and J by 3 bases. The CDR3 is CASSPGLEIYNEQFF. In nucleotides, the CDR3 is TGTGCCAGCAGTCCGGGACTAGAGATCTACAATGAGCAGTTCTTC.